This T cell receptor (beta chain) was sequenced for a study of T cells after yellow fever vaccination. In the study overall: CD3, CD45RA, CCR7 and CD95 staining defined sorted EM, EMRA, CM and Tscm cells. General study points: Most clones from primary vaccination resurfaced after the booster (about 95% CD4, 88% CD8). Some clonotypes were seen in both the CD4 and the CD8 compartments. These made up a small share and likely arose from convergent recombination.

Generation of TCR cDNA used 5'RACE template switching (which added a universal primer site and UMIs). MiXCR, run by TCRdb on the 5' RACE reads, gives a single entry per CDR3 protein. This sample has about 58,000 distinct CDR3 sequences; approximately 5.7% occur once, and the top ten carry 25% to 40%. This clonotype was observed at least ten times. The length of the CDR3 is 14 residues. Germline-derived CDR1 and CDR2 are SEHNR and FQNEAQ (reference sequence). Trimming removed 5 bases from V and 6 bases from J, with 13 bases in between. This sample comprised PBMCs, either bulk or a sorted T-cell subset (CD4+, CD8+, memory, or dextramer-sorted; not recorded which), obtained on the day of the yellow fever booster vaccination. The clonotype originates from a man aged 18 to 30 who received the YFV17D yellow fever vaccine. The chain links TRBV7-9 to TRBJ2-2, with D possibly TRBD1 on 7 matching bases. The CDR3 spells CASSRDREAGELFF. The CDR3 DNA sequence: TGTGCCAGCAGCCGCGACAGGGAGGCCGGGGAGCTGTTTTTT.